This entry concerns a single TCR beta chain. Its antigen is currently not known. The sample holds no much larger clone one base away, and base qualities are not on file. The immunoSEQ Assay, a bias-controlled multiplex PCR, was used to amplify TCRbeta CDR3 regions from genomic DNA. As for how the authors treated the data: Within the assay, amplification of reference gene primers was used to estimate how many nucleated cells each sample contained. To quantify the absolute abundance of each unique TCRbeta CDR3 rearrangement, sequence reads were collapsed and filtered. For each sample, productive Simpson clonality was calculated by taking the square root of Simpson's diversity index across productive rearrangements. Held by TCRdb, this immuneACCESS table contains in-frame sequences only and omits some clones. Under half of the omission traces to an unresolved V gene where checked; the cause of the rest is unknown. That table gives V, J and clone size, and the DNA gave D and trimming. The sample yields around 150,000 clones; about 83% were counted once. Roughly 15% of the sample goes to the ten largest clones.

Collaborating institutions collected whole blood in K2EDTA tubes following their own protocols. For TCRbeta analysis, collaborators shipped samples in one of three forms: frozen whole blood, isolated PBMCs, or DNA extracted from either of those sample types. This entry belongs to a study of blood T cell repertoires in COVID-19 (dated by TCRdb to 2020 to 2022). Some background on the complete study: Samples from collaborators originated in the United States, Italy and Spain and spanned both the acute and convalescent phases of COVID-19. Deeply sampled blood TCRbeta repertoires from subjects exposed to, actively infected with, or recovered from COVID-19 were included in the dataset. The repertoires were released in a freely available public database meant as a resource for research on the immune response to SARS-CoV-2. Nearly every sample came with metadata listing a de-identified subject ID, COVID-19 status, age in years and sex. Where available, HLA class I and class II types were taken from metadata supplied by the sample provider and were not determined by assay-based typing. The prospective study material was composed of cDNA or gDNA derived from T cells, B-cell-depleted T cells, or PBMCs. The samples were drawn from two sources: the first 160 participants of the ongoing ImmuneRACE study, and fewer than 1,500 subjects contributed by 6 global collaborators.

Results and caveats for the whole study, not just this receptor: Clinical and demographic metadata were provided uncurated, with the amount varying by source and participant.

Germline trimming: 1 base from V, 5 bases from J; junction bases outside gene matches: 6. The germline V gene yields SGHNT for CDR1 and YENEEA for CDR2. The CDR3 spans 17 residues, from the cysteine through the phenylalanine. The read is trimmed to its CDR3 DNA, 51 bases read in frame from base 1. Source material: peripheral blood. The TCR originated in a middle-aged man with acute or convalescent COVID-19. In this chain, TRBV11-3 is recombined with TRBJ2-2, with 11 bases in between that match TRBD1. The CDR3 here reads CASSLVSGTGGTGELFF. The nucleotide sequence reads TGTGCCAGCAGCTTAGTTTCCGGGACAGGGGGTACCGGGGAGCTGTTTTTT.